Shown below are 18 T cell receptor beta chains from a single sample sequenced in a study of cytomegalovirus exposure and HLA in healthy donors. PCR primers comprised 60 Vbeta and 13 Jbeta primers. Data came from immunoSEQ multiplex PCR; TCRdb stores just in-frame clones and leaves some out. The sample lists roughly 150,000 clones; over 80% were seen once. Sequencing was performed on PBMCs. The origin of the receptors is a woman under 30 in good health and CMV-seronegative.

The V gene is TRBV4-2, the J gene TRBJ2-1; 8 nucleotides agree with TRBD1. The CDR3 contains 14 residues. Germline lookup yields CDR1 LGHNA and CDR2 YNFKEQ. V trimming: 3 bases; J trimming: 12 bases; junction bases outside the gene matches: 10. The CDR3 DNA reads as TGTGCCAGCAGCCAGGCGCTCACAGGGGGTGGGCAGTTCTTC. It encodes CASSQALTGGGQFF.

V usage is TRBV5-6 and J usage is TRBJ1-2, with D possibly being TRBD1 (6 bases). Between the trimmed V and J ends, which lost 4 bases and 2 bases, there was a span of 12 bases. This CDR3 region has 14 residues. Germline CDR1 reads SGHDT; CDR2 reads YYEEEE. Here the CDR3 DNA reads TGTGCCAGCAGCATACCGGGACAAAACTATGGCTACACCTTC. It specifies CASSIPGQNYGYTF.

This clone was observed a handful of times. The CDR3 sequence: CASSIVRGNGYTF. CDR3 nucleotides: TGTGCCAGTAGTATCGTTAGGGGCAACGGCTACACCTTC. V usage is TRBV19 and J usage is TRBJ1-2; D perhaps matches TRBD1 (5 bases). V was cut by 3 bases and J by 8 bases, with 13 bases left in between. This CDR3 is built from 13 residues. The germline CDR1 and CDR2 sequences are LNHDA and SQIVND (reference sequence).

V and J are TRBV10-2 and TRBJ2-5; TRBD2 agrees at 10 bases. CDR3 length: 16 amino acids. CDR1 and CDR2 from the germline V gene are WSHSY and SAAADI. V was clipped by 3 bases and J by 5 bases; unmatched bases: 9. The CDR3 DNA follows: TGCGCCAGCAGTGAAAGCGGGGGGGCATTTCAGGAGACCCAGTACTTC. It specifies CASSESGGAFQETQYF.

This clone was seen only once. The V call is TRBV7-6, the J call TRBJ1-1; D remains ambiguous. Between the trimmed V and J ends, which lost 5 bases and 0 bases, there was a span of 25 bases. Germline-derived CDR1 and CDR2 are SGHVS and FNYEAQ. The CDR3 runs 19 residues. Here the CDR3 reads CASSPAGFLGLPMNTEAFF. The CDR3 nucleotides are TGTGCCAGCAGCCCCGCGGGATTTTTGGGTCTGCCCATGAACACTGAAGCTTTCTTT.

This clone was detected once. The chain is built from TRBV7-9 and TRBJ2-3, with unresolved D. V lost 5 bases and J 6 bases, leaving 12 bases between the germline ends. Germline values: CDR1 SEHNR, CDR2 FQNEAQ (reference sequence). The CDR3 is 13 amino acids. CDR3 sequence (DNA): TGTGCCAGCAGCCCTAAAGGAGCGGATACGCAGTATTTT. Protein: CASSPKGADTQYF.

The genes are TRBV7-9 and TRBJ2-1; 7 bases are a match to TRBD1. Germline trimming cut 5 bases from V and 10 bases from J; bases unmatched to any gene: 14. Germline loops: CDR1 SEHNR, CDR2 FQNEAQ (reference sequence). The CDR3 runs 15 residues. CDR3 bases: TGTGCCAGCAGCCAAAGACAGGGAGTCCTCACGGAGCAGTTCTTC. Encoded protein: CASSQRQGVLTEQFF.

The chain couples TRBV9 to TRBJ2-7, with D tentatively TRBD1 (5 bases). Germline CDR1 reads SGDLS; CDR2 reads YYNGEE. Trimming took 3 bases from V and 0 from J, leaving 10 bases between them. The CDR3 has 14 amino acids. CDR3 amino acids: CASSGMDNSYEQYF. DNA of the CDR3: TGTGCCAGCAGCGGGATGGACAACTCCTACGAGCAGTACTTC.

The chain is built from TRBV6-6 and TRBJ1-1, with 7 positions matching TRBD1. From germline, CDR1 is MNHNY and CDR2 SVGAGI (reference sequence). The CDR3 has 13 amino acids. V shed 8 bases and J 3 bases; nucleotides not matched to a gene: 6. The CDR3 sequence: CASFRQGDTEAFF. Here the CDR3 DNA reads TGTGCCAGCTTTCGACAGGGCGACACTGAAGCTTTCTTT.

The rearrangement uses TRBV6-5 and TRBJ1-2; 8 bases map to TRBD1. Germline V CDR1 and CDR2: MNHEY, SVGAGI. Trimming cost V 6 bases and J 4 bases; bases outside gene matches: 10. This CDR3 contains 15 residues. The DNA for the CDR3 is TGTGCCAGCAGCCAAGGACAGGGAAGTCCCTATGGCTACACCTTC. This translates into CASSQGQGSPYGYTF.

This clone was picked up one time. One end of the junction does not line up with germline, which may come from a read error. The chain recombines TRBV30 with TRBJ2-7; D may be TRBD1 (6 bases). This CDR3 has 13 residues. In germline, CDR1 is GTSNPN, CDR2 SVGIG (reference sequence). The DNA of the CDR3 is TGTGCCTGGAGTGTTGAGCGGAGGACAGCTCGAGACTTC. Protein product: CAWSVERRTARDF.

V and J are TRBV5-4 and TRBJ1-1; the D gene is possibly TRBD1 (6 bases). This CDR3 contains 14 residues. CDR1 and CDR2 (germline): SGHNT, YYREEE (reference sequence). V gave up 5 bases and J gave up 0 bases, with 11 bases separating them. CDR3 sequence reads: CASSLGHLNTEAFF. Written as DNA, the CDR3 is TGTGCCAGCAGTCTGGGACATTTGAACACTGAAGCTTTCTTT.

The chain uses TRBV7-2 and TRBJ2-7, with 9 positions matching TRBD2. The CDR3 runs to 15 residues. Per the germline V gene, CDR1 is SGHTA and CDR2 is FQGNSA. The trim removed 3 bases at V and 2 bases at J, leaving 5 bases unmatched. The CDR3 DNA reads TGTGCCAGCAGCTTCAAAGCGGGGGGCCCCTACGAGCAGTACTTC. Residues: CASSFKAGGPYEQYF.

The gene calls are TRBV19 and TRBJ1-5; TRBD1 aligns across 7 bases. CDR3 length: 15 amino acids. In germline, CDR1 is LNHDA, CDR2 SQIVND (reference sequence). V trimming: 2 bases; J trimming: 3 bases; junction bases outside the gene matches: 4. The CDR3 here is CASSISTGLNQPQHF. The CDR3 DNA follows: TGTGCCAGTAGTATATCGACAGGGCTCAATCAGCCCCAGCATTTT.

This chain links TRBV6-5 with TRBJ1-1; possibly TRBD1 for D (6 bases). CDR3 size: 15 residues. The V end was cut by 0 bases, the J end by 5 bases, with 13 bases between. Germline V gene lookup returns CDR1 MNHEY and CDR2 SVGAGI. The CDR3 spells CASSYSSMGTTEAFF. CDR3 bases: TGTGCCAGCAGTTACTCGAGTATGGGGACAACTGAAGCTTTCTTT.

The CDR3 region is CASSLGQYYEQYF. CDR3 bases: TGTGCCAGCAGCTTAGGACAGTACTACGAGCAGTACTTC. This sequence joins TRBV7-2 and TRBJ2-7, with D perhaps matching TRBD1 (5 bases). This CDR3 region has 13 residues. Germline loops: CDR1 SGHTA, CDR2 FQGNSA. V lost 1 base and J lost 3, with 7 bases in between.

The V gene is TRBV18, the J gene TRBJ2-7, with 10 bases matching TRBD2. Per the germline V gene, CDR1 is KGHSH and CDR2 is LQKENI. J lost 4 bases, V lost 3 bases, and 3 bases had no gene match. The CDR3 sequence is 14 residues long. As DNA, the CDR3 is TGTGCCAGCTCACCTACGACTAGCGGGTACGAGCAGTACTTC. Its translation is CASSPTTSGYEQYF.

This clone showed up just a few times. The chain carries TRBV4-1 and TRBJ1-5; TRBD1 aligns across 8 bases. The V segment lost 1 base and the J segment 4 bases; nucleotides outside the gene matches: 3. This CDR3 spans 15 amino acids. Germline CDR1 reads MGHRA; CDR2 reads YSYEKL. CDR3 region: CASSQVRQGNQPQHF. CDR3 nucleotide sequence: TGCGCCAGCAGCCAAGTCAGACAGGGGAATCAGCCCCAGCATTTT.